This T cell receptor beta chain is from a study of persistence of HIV-infected CD4 T cells. Study as a whole: The sample holds CD4+ T cells responsive to CMV or HIV-1 Gag.

An overlapping HIV-1 Gag peptide pool stimulated these cells at approximately 0.91 ug/peptide/mL. CD40L/CD69 double-negative CD45RO-high memory CD4+ T cells were collected. About this clone: Antigen specificity is unknown.

The CDR3 consists of 17 residues. Germline-derived CDR1 and CDR2 are SGHRS and YFSETQ. V was pared by 0 bases and J by 0 bases, with 10 bases between. Sequencing used immunoSEQ version 4 in survey mode. Sequenced by immunoSEQ multiplex PCR; TCRdb stores in-frame clones only, minus some. The repertoire holds 38,000 or so clones, with approximately 81% as singletons. The chain employs TRBV5-1 and TRBJ2-6; possibly TRBD1 for D (6 bases). The TCR was taken from an adult with HIV. The donor label of this sample is uncertain. Sequenced here: cultured CD4+ T cells from PBMCs, sampled from a patient who received antiretroviral therapy. The CDR3, as DNA: TGCGCCAGCAGCTTGGGGACAGCAGGCTCTGGGGCCAACGTCCTGACTTTC. Translated: CASSLGTAGSGANVLTF.